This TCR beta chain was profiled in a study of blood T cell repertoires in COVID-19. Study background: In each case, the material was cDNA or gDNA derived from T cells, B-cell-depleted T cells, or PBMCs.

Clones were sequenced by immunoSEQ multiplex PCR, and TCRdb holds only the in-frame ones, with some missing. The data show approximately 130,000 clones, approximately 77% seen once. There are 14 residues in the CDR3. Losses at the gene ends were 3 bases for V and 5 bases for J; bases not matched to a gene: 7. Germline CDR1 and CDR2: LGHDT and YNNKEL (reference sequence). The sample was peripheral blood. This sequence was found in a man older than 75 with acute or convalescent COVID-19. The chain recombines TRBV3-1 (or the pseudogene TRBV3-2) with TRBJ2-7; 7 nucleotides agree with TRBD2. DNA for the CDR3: TGTGCCAGCAGCCATTCGAGACTAGCCCACGAGCAGTACTTC. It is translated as CASSHSRLAHEQYF.